Presented here are 26 T cell receptor beta chains from one specimen sequenced in a study of Ad26.COV2.S vaccination and SARS-CoV-2 variants. Sequencing was performed with immunoSEQ multiplex PCR; in TCRdb, only in-frame clones are kept and a portion is missing. The sample includes about 350,000 clones, 92% of them seen just once. Sequences were derived from peripheral blood, sampled after recovery from COVID-19. The receptor set was obtained from a human donor who had recovered from COVID-19.

Concerning this clone: The sample carries other DNA sequences with the same CDR3. The V and J genes are TRBV9 and TRBJ2-1; tentatively, D is TRBD1 or TRBD2 (5 bases each). CDR3 length: 15 amino acids. Trimming left V 0 bases short and J 1 base short, with 8 bases between. Germline CDR1 reads SGDLS; CDR2 reads YYNGEE. The CDR3 DNA is TGTGCCAGCAGCGTAGTTGGGGGTTCCTACAATGAGCAGTTCTTC. Protein sequence: CASSVVGGSYNEQFF.

The chain is built from TRBV19 and TRBJ1-5, with D uncertain. CDR3 length equals 13 residues. Looked up from germline, CDR1 is LNHDA and CDR2 is SQIVND (reference sequence). V lost 1 base, J lost 7 bases, and 8 bases lay in between. The CDR3 region is CASSIGEGQPQHF. DNA for the CDR3: TGTGCCAGTAGTATAGGAGAGGGACAGCCCCAGCATTTT.

The gene calls are TRBV27 and TRBJ1-5; tentatively, D is TRBD1 (5 bases). Per germline, CDR1 MNHEY and CDR2 SMNVEV (reference sequence). CDR3 length: 13 residues. Trimming stripped 6 bases from V and 6 bases from J, with 12 bases between. The chain's CDR3 is CASRPGVAQPQHF. For the CDR3, the DNA is TGTGCCAGCAGACCGGGGGTTGCTCAGCCCCAGCATTTT.

This clone was found a few times. This chain joins TRBV7-8 and TRBJ1-6; D gene uncertain. This CDR3 region has 16 residues. V lost 2 bases, J lost 8 bases, and 16 bases lay in between. Germline V gives CDR1 SGHVS, CDR2 FQNEAQ. The CDR3 protein is CASSLIGVLEHSPLHF. The CDR3 nucleotides read TGTGCCAGCAGCTTAATCGGCGTTCTGGAGCATTCACCCCTCCACTTT.

The genes are TRBV7-9 and TRBJ2-1; 7 nucleotides align to TRBD2. The germline gives CDR1 SEHNR, CDR2 FQNEAQ (reference sequence). The CDR3 totals 15 residues. V lost 10 bases to trimming and J lost 3 bases; unmatched junction nucleotides: 12. CDR3 coding DNA: TGTGCCATCCCCGAGAGAGCGGGAATCTACAATGAGCAGTTCTTC. It specifies CAIPERAGIYNEQFF.

The gene calls are TRBV27 and TRBJ1-6; 10 positions agree with TRBD1. J was trimmed by 8 bases and V by 6 bases; bases with no gene match: 4. The CDR3 runs 14 residues. Germline loops: CDR1 MNHEY, CDR2 SMNVEV (reference sequence). For the CDR3, the DNA is TGTGCCAGCAGCCCGACAGGGGGCTATTCACCCCTCCACTTT. This sequence encodes CASSPTGGYSPLHF.

The chain couples TRBV5-1 to TRBJ1-2, with TRBD1 as a possible D gene (5 bases). The germline V gene has CDR1 SGHRS and CDR2 YFSETQ. Deletions cut 0 bases from V and 6 bases from J, with 12 bases between. There are 14 residues in the CDR3. This CDR3 reads CASSLAPGVNGYTF. DNA of the CDR3: TGCGCCAGCAGCTTGGCCCCGGGGGTCAATGGCTACACCTTC.

This clone was detected once. The chain combines TRBV5-6 with TRBJ1-3, with 7 bases matching TRBD1. V was clipped by 2 bases and J by 2 bases; unmatched bases: 4. Germline CDR1 and CDR2: SGHDT and YYEEEE. CDR3 length: 15 residues. CDR3 in amino acids: CASSFTGVAGNTIYF. The CDR3 coding sequence is TGTGCCAGCAGCTTCACAGGGGTCGCTGGAAACACCATATATTTT.

The chain links TRBV2 to TRBJ2-7; D is possibly TRBD2 (6 bases). In germline, CDR1 is SNHLY, CDR2 FYNNEI. The length of the CDR3 is 14 residues. V lost 8 bases to trimming and J lost 2 bases, with 16 bases between them. The DNA of the CDR3 is TGTGCCAGCTCTAGTGGGGAGGTGACCTACGAGCAGTACTTC. It translates to CASSSGEVTYEQYF.

CDR3 bases: TGCGCCAGCAGCCCAGACCACACCCGGCGAATCGGCTACACCTTC. It translates to CASSPDHTRRIGYTF. The J gene is TRBJ1-2, the V gene TRBV5-1; no reliable D call. The germline V gene encodes CDR1 SGHRS and CDR2 YFSETQ. The CDR3 contains 15 residues. V shed 4 bases and J shed 8 bases, with 21 bases lying between them.

The chain combines TRBV5-1 with TRBJ2-7; 10 nucleotides line up with TRBD1. Per the germline V gene, CDR1 is SGHRS and CDR2 is YFSETQ. CDR3 length: 17 residues. The J segment lost 1 base and the V segment lost 5 bases, leaving 12 bases of the junction unmatched. CDR3 sequence: CASRVWGAGQGSYEQYF. The DNA of the CDR3 is TGCGCCAGCAGAGTATGGGGGGCGGGACAGGGGTCCTACGAGCAGTACTTC.

The chain recombines TRBV6-1 with TRBJ1-1, with D unresolved. The germline gives CDR1 MNHNS, CDR2 SASEGT. This CDR3 has 14 amino acids. V lost 2 bases to trimming and J lost 0 bases, with 7 bases between them. The CDR3: CASSELGMNTEAFF. CDR3 DNA: TGTGCCAGCAGTGAATTGGGGATGAACACTGAAGCTTTCTTT.

V usage is TRBV18 and J usage is TRBJ1-1, with 8 bases aligning to TRBD1. CDR1 and CDR2 from the germline V gene are KGHSH and LQKENI. The J segment lost 1 base and the V segment lost 7 bases, leaving 8 bases of the junction unmatched. This CDR3 is built from 15 residues. In DNA, the CDR3 is TGTGCCAGCTTCTCGGACAGGGTGAGGAACACTGAAGCTTTCTTT. Amino acid sequence: CASFSDRVRNTEAFF.

The V gene is TRBV2, the J gene TRBJ2-7, with D possibly being TRBD1 (5 bases). This CDR3 region has 15 residues. Between the trimmed V and J ends, which lost 6 bases and 2 bases, there was a span of 17 bases. Germline V lookup: CDR1 SNHLY, CDR2 FYNNEI. This CDR3 is CASRAPLDRAYEQYF. The CDR3, as DNA: TGTGCCAGCAGAGCACCCCTTGACAGAGCCTACGAGCAGTACTTC.

This clone has a handful of counts. This chain connects TRBV10-3 to TRBJ1-1, with a possible D match to TRBD1 (5 bases). Per the germline V gene, CDR1 is ENHRY and CDR2 is SYGVKD. The V end lost 8 bases, the J end lost 2 bases, and 12 bases lay between the germline ends. The length of the CDR3 is 13 residues. CDR3 nucleotide sequence: TGTGCCATCCGAACAGGTGATAACACTGAAGCTTTCTTT. Amino acid sequence: CAIRTGDNTEAFF.

The rearrangement joins TRBV5-4 to TRBJ1-2; no firm D call. There are 16 residues in the CDR3. V was shortened by 2 bases and J by 3 bases, with 17 bases between the two germline ends. Germline assignment: CDR1 SGHNT and CDR2 YYREEE (reference sequence). This CDR3 is CASSLPVGERHYGYTF. The CDR3 region has the DNA TGTGCCAGCAGCTTACCGGTGGGAGAAAGACACTATGGCTACACCTTC. Variable domain in full (rest from reference TRBV5-4 and TRBJ1-2): ETGVTQSPTHLIKTRGQQVTLRCSSQSGHNTVSWYQQALGQGPQFIFQYYREEENGRGNFPPRFSGLQFPNYSSELNVNALELDDSALYLCASSLPVGERHYGYTFGSGTRLTVV.

This clone is a singleton in its sample. The chain has TRBV2 and TRBJ1-2; D is unclear. The CDR3 is 15 residues long. Trimming took off 6 bases at V and 4 bases at J, with 18 bases between the two ends. CDR1 and CDR2 (germline): SNHLY, FYNNEI. This CDR3 is CASSLEGGIIYGYTF. As DNA, the CDR3 is TGTGCCAGCAGCCTAGAGGGAGGGATCATCTATGGCTACACCTTC.

The chain joins TRBV5-1 to TRBJ2-1; tentative D call: TRBD2 (7 bases). With 4 bases removed from V and 0 bases from J, the gap between germline ends came to 14 bases. The CDR3 totals 16 residues. Germline CDR1 SGHRS, CDR2 YFSETQ. CDR3 residues: CASSAGDTSSYNEQFF. In DNA form, the CDR3 reads TGCGCCAGCAGCGCGGGGGACACATCCTCCTACAATGAGCAGTTCTTC.

This clone was recorded only once. The V call is TRBV6-4, the J call TRBJ1-6, with 8 nucleotides matching TRBD1. The germline V gene encodes CDR1 MRHNA and CDR2 SNTAGT. After removal of 6 bases from V and 5 bases from J, the junction contained 6 bases not matched to a gene. The CDR3 length is 15 residues. The DNA of the CDR3 is TGTGCCAGCAGAGAGGACAGGGCGGATAATTCACCCCTCCACTTT. Amino acids: CASREDRADNSPLHF.

This chain uses TRBV5-4 with TRBJ2-2; D possibly corresponds to TRBD1 (5 bases). Germline V lookup: CDR1 SGHNT, CDR2 YYREEE (reference sequence). This CDR3 has 13 amino acids. V lost 3 bases and J lost 7, with 10 bases in between. The CDR3 reads CASSSRESGELFF. CDR3 bases: TGTGCCAGCAGCTCCAGGGAAAGCGGGGAGCTGTTTTTT.

This chain links TRBV5-4 with TRBJ1-6; D gene unclear. Germline V lookup: CDR1 SGHNT, CDR2 YYREEE (reference sequence). Trimming shortened V by 0 bases and J by 7 bases, and 11 bases separated the two germline ends. The CDR3 spans 15 residues. DNA for the CDR3: TGTGCCAGCAGCTTGGATCCAGCGCTAAATTCACCCCTCCACTTT. This gives the protein CASSLDPALNSPLHF.

The CDR3 nucleotides are TGTGCCAGCAGCTTAGGGGCTAGCGGGGGGGCCTACGAGCAGTACTTC. This codes for CASSLGASGGAYEQYF. The chain has TRBV11-2 and TRBJ2-7, with 12 bases lining up with TRBD2. V gave up 1 base and J gave up 2 bases; unmatched junction bases: 3. Germline V gene data show CDR1 as SGHAT and CDR2 as FQNNGV. The CDR3 covers 16 residues. The variable domain in full, completed from reference TRBV11-2 and TRBJ2-7, reads EAGVAQSPRYKIIEKRQSVAFWCNPISGHATLYWYQQILGQGPKLLIQFQNNGVVDDSQLPKDRFSAERLKGVDSTLKIQPAKLEDSAVYLCASSLGASGGAYEQYFGPGTRLTVT.

The chain combines TRBV25-1 with TRBJ1-2; D is undetermined. The CDR3 totals 14 residues. CDR1 and CDR2 (germline): MGHDK, SYGVNS. The V and J ends lost 4 bases and 4 bases respectively, with 13 bases between them. CDR3 in amino acids: CASSGEVGVYGYTF. The CDR3 nucleotides read TGTGCCAGCAGTGGCGAGGTTGGGGTCTATGGCTACACCTTC.

The V gene is TRBV27, the J gene TRBJ1-5; 8 bases fit TRBD1. Per germline, CDR1 MNHEY and CDR2 SMNVEV (reference sequence). The junction had 2 bases not matched to a gene; V was cut back by 6 bases and J by 4 bases. This CDR3 region has 13 residues. CDR3 amino acids: CASRTGVNQPQHF. CDR3 sequence (DNA): TGTGCCAGCAGGACAGGGGTTAATCAGCCCCAGCATTTT.

The chain carries TRBV12-5 and TRBJ1-4; no firm D call. The CDR3 runs to 12 residues. Germline V lookup: CDR1 LGHNT, CDR2 FRNRAP. V shed 7 bases and J shed 7 bases, with 10 bases lying between them. This CDR3 reads CASATGGEKLFF. In DNA form, the CDR3 reads TGTGCTAGTGCAACGGGCGGTGAAAAACTGTTTTTT.

V and J are TRBV2 and TRBJ2-7; a weak D match, TRBD2 (6 bases). V lost 10 bases and J lost 6, with 19 bases in between. Looked up from germline, CDR1 is SNHLY and CDR2 is FYNNEI. The CDR3 length is 13 residues. As DNA, the CDR3 is TGTGCCAACAATCGGGACTCGAGGTCCGAGCAGTACTTC. Translating it yields CANNRDSRSEQYF. The variable domain in full, with the rest retrieved from reference TRBV2 and TRBJ2-7, is EPEVTQTPSHQVTQMGQEVILRCVPISNHLYFYWYRQILGQKVEFLVSFYNNEISEKSEIFDDQFSVERPDGSNFTLKIRSTKLEDSAMYFCANNRDSRSEQYFGPGTRLTVT.